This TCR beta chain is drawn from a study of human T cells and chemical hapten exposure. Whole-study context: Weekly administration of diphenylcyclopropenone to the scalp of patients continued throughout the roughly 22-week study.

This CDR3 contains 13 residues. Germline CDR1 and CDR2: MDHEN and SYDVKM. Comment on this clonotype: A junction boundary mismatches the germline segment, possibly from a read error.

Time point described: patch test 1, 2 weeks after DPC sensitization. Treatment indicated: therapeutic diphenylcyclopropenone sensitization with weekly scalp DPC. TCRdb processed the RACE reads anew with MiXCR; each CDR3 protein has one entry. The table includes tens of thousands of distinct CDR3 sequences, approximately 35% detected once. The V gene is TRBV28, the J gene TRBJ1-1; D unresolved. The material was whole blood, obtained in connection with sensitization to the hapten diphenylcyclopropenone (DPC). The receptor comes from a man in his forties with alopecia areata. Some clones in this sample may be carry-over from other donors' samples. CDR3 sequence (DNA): TGTGCCAGCAGTTTAATCATCAACACTGAAACTTTCTTT. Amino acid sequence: CASSLIINTETFF.